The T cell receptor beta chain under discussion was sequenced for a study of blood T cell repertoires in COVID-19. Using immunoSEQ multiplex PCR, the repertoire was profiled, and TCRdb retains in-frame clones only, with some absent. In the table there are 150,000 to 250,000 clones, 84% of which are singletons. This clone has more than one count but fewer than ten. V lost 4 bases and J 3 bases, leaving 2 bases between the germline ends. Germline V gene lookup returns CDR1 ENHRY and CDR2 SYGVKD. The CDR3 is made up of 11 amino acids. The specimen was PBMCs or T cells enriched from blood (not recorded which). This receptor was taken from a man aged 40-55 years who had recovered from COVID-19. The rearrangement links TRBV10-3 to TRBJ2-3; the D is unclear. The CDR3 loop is CAISVTDTQYF. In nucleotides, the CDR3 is TGTGCCATCAGTGTAACAGATACGCAGTATTTT.